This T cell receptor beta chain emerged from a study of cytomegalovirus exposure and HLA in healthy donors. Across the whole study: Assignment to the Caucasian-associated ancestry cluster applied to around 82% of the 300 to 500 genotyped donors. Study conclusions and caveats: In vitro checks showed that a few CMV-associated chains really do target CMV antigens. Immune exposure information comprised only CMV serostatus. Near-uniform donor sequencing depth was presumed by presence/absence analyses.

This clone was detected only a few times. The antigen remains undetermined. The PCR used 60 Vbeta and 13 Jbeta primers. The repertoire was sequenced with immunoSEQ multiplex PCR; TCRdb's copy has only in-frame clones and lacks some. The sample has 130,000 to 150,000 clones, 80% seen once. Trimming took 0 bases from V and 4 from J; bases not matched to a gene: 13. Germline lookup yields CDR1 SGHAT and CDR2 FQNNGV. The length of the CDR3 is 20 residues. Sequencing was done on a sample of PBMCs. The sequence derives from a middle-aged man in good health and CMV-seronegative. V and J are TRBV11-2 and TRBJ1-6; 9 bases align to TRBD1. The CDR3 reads CASSLEVLGGQGIYNSPLHF. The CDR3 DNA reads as TGTGCCAGCAGCTTAGAAGTTTTAGGAGGACAGGGGATATATAATTCACCCCTCCACTTT.